This T cell receptor (beta chain) was recorded in a study of blood T cell repertoires in COVID-19. At the level of the study: T cells, B-cell-depleted T cells, or PBMCs provided the cDNA or gDNA that served as material.

With V trimmed by 5 bases and J by 1 base, 2 bases remained unmatched. This CDR3 comprises 15 residues. Germline loops: CDR1 SEHNR, CDR2 FQNEAQ (reference sequence). Assay used: immunoSEQ multiplex PCR; TCRdb lists only in-frame clones, some missing. The sample records under 150,000 clones, 90% being singletons. The chain employs TRBV7-9 and TRBJ2-3, with 11 bases identical to TRBD2. The specimen sequenced was peripheral blood. This receptor was obtained from a man aged 50-60 years with active COVID-19. The CDR3 DNA is TGTGCCAGCAGCGCGGGACTAGCGGGCACAGATACGCAGTATTTT. Its protein product is CASSAGLAGTDTQYF.